This TCR beta chain derives from a study of T-cell memory formation after mild COVID-19. The sample holds a few counts of this clonotype. Its specificity is not known. Study-level findings and limits: Second-wave clones reaching peak frequency on day 37 lacked confirmed SARS-CoV-2 specificity.

Germline CDR1 and CDR2: DFQATT and SNEGSKA (reference sequence). This CDR3 has 13 residues. Trimming removed 6 bases from V and 5 bases from J, with 13 bases in between. 5'RACE with constant-segment primers yielded barcoded, UMI-tagged TCR alpha and TCR beta cDNA libraries. TCRdb itself ran the 5' RACE reads through MiXCR, one entry per CDR3 protein. Among some 450,000 distinct CDR3 sequences listed, more than 15% were seen once. Source material: PBMCs or a T cell subset sorted from them (not recorded which). This clonotype originated in a man between 18 and 35 years old who had mild COVID-19 (a few samples of this study predate the infection). Cell type and time point are not known. The chain uses TRBV20-1 and TRBJ1-4, with a weak D call TRBD1 (6 bases). The CDR3 reads CSAHRDANEKLFF. CDR3 coding DNA: TGCAGTGCCCACAGGGATGCGAATGAAAAACTGTTTTTT.